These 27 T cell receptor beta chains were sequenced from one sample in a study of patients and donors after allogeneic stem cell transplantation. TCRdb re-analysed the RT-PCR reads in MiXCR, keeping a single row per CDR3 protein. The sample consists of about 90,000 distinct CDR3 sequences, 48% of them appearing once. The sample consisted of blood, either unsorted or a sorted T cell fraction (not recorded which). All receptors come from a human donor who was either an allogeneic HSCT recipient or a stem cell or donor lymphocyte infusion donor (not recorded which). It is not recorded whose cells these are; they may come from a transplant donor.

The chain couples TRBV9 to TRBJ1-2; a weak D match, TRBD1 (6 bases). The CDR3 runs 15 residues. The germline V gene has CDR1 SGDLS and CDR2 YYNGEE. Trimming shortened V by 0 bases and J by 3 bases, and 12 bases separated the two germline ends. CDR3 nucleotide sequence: TGTGCCAGCAGCGTAGCCCTAAGGGGGGACTATGGCTACACCTTC. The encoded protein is CASSVALRGDYGYTF.

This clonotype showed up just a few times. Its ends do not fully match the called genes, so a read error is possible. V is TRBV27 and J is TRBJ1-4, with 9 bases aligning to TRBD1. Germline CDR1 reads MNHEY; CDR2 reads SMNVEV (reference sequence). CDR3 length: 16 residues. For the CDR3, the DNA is TGTGCCAGCAGTTCTACCCCCGGGACAGGGAATGGAAAACTGTTTTTT. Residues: CASSSTPGTGNGKLFF. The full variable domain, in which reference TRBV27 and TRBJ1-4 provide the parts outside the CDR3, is EAQVTQNPRYLITVTGKKLTVTCSQNMNHEYMSWYRQDPGLGLRQIYYSMNVEVTDKGDVPEGYKVSRKEKRNFPLILESPSPNQTSLYFCASSSTPGTGNGKLFFGSGTQLSVL.

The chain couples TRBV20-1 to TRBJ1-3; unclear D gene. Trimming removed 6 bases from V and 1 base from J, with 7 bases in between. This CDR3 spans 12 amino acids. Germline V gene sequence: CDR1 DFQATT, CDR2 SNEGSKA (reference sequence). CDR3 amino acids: CSATRSGNTIYF. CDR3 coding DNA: TGCAGTGCCACGCGATCTGGAAACACCATATATTTT.

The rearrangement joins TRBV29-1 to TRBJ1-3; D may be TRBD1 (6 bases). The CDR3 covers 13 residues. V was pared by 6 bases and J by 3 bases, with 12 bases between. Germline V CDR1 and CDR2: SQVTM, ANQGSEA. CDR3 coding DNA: TGCAGCGTAGACACAGGGTTTGGAAACACCATATATTTT. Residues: CSVDTGFGNTIYF.

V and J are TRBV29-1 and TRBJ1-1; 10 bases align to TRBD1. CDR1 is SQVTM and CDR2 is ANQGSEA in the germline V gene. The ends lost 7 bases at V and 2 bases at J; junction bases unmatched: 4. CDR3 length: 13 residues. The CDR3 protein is CSGGQGGNTEAFF. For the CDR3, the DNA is TGCAGCGGTGGACAGGGGGGTAACACTGAAGCTTTCTTT.

The CDR3 nucleotides read TGTGCCAGCAGCTTAGCGGAATGGGGGAATCAGCCCCAGCATTTT. Its translation is CASSLAEWGNQPQHF. The rearrangement joins TRBV7-9 to TRBJ1-5; TRBD1 might be the D (5 bases). The germline gives CDR1 SEHNR, CDR2 FQNEAQ (reference sequence). The V gene lost 0 bases and the J gene lost 4 bases, with 10 bases spanning the gap. This CDR3 spans 15 amino acids.

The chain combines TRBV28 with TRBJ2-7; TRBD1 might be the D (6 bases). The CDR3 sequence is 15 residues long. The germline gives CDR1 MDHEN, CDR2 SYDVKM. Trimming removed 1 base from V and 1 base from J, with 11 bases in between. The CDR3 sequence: CASSLSGVRSYEQYF. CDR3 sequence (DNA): TGTGCCAGCAGTTTATCAGGGGTTCGATCCTACGAGCAGTACTTC.

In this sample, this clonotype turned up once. Written as DNA, the CDR3 is TGCGCCAGCAGCTTCCAGGGGCAAGAGACCCAGTACTTC. This gives the protein CASSFQGQETQYF. This sequence joins TRBV5-1 and TRBJ2-5; possible D gene TRBD1, 6 bases. CDR3 size: 13 residues. V was clipped by 2 bases and J by 2 bases, with 7 bases between them. Germline-derived CDR1 and CDR2 are SGHRS and YFSETQ.

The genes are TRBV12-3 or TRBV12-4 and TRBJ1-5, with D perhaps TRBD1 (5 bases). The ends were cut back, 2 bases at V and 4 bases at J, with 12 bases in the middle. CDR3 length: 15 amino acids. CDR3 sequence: CASSLKGIGNQPQHF. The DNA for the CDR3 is TGTGCCAGCAGTTTAAAGGGGATTGGGAATCAGCCCCAGCATTTT.

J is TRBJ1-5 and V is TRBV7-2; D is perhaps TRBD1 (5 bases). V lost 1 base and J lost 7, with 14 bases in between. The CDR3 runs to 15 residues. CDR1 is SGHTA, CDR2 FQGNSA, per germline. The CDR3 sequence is CASSLDGGAWQPQHF. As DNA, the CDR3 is TGTGCCAGCAGCTTAGACGGGGGAGCTTGGCAGCCCCAGCATTTT. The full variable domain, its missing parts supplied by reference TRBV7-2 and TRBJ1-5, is GAGVSQSPSNKVTEKGKDVELRCDPISGHTALYWYRQSLGQGLEFLIYFQGNSAPDKSGLPSDRFSAERTGGSVSTLTIQRTQQEDSAVYLCASSLDGGAWQPQHFGDGTRLSIL.

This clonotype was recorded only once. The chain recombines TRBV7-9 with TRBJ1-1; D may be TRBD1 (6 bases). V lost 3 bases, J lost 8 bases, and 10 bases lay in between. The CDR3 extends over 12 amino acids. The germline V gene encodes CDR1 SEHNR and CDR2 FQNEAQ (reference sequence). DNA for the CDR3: TGTGCCAGCAGCTTCGCAGGGGACGAAGCTTTCTTT. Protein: CASSFAGDEAFF.

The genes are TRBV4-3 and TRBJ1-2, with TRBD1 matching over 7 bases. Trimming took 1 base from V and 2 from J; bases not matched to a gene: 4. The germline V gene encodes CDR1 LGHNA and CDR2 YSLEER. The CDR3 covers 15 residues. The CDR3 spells CASSQVGTENYGYTF. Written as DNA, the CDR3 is TGCGCCAGCAGCCAAGTCGGGACAGAGAACTATGGCTACACCTTC.

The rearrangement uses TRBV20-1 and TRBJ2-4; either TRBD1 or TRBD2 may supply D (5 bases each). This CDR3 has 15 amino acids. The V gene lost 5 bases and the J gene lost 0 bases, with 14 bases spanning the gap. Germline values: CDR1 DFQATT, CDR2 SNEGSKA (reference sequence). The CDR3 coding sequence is TGCAGTGCTCCCCCCGGGGACCAAGCCAAAAACATTCAGTACTTC. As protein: CSAPPGDQAKNIQYF.

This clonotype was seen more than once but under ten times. CDR3 DNA sequence: TGCAGCGTTGAGGGACAGTTGAACACTGAAGCTTTCTTT. As protein: CSVEGQLNTEAFF. The rearrangement links TRBV29-1 to TRBJ1-1; 7 bases are a match to TRBD1. Germline V lookup: CDR1 SQVTM, CDR2 ANQGSEA. V was clipped by 3 bases and J by 0 bases; unmatched bases: 1. The CDR3 runs to 13 residues. Complete variable domain (other parts from reference TRBV29-1 and TRBJ1-1): SAVISQKPSRDICQRGTSLTIQCQVDSQVTMMFWYRQQPGQSLTLIATANQGSEATYESGFVIDKFPISRPNLTFSTLTVSNMSPEDSSIYLCSVEGQLNTEAFFGQGTRLTVV.

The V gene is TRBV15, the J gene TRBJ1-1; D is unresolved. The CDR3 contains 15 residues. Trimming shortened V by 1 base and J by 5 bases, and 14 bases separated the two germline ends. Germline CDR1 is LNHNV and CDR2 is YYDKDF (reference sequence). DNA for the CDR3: TGTGCCACCAGCAGAGGGACCGGGATGGGAACTGAAGCTTTCTTT. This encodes CATSRGTGMGTEAFF. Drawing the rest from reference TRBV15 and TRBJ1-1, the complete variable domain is DAMVIQNPRYQVTQFGKPVTLSCSQTLNHNVMYWYQQKSSQAPKLLFHYYDKDFNNEADTPDNFQSRRPNTSFCFLDIRSPGLGDTAMYLCATSRGTGMGTEAFFGQGTRLTVV.

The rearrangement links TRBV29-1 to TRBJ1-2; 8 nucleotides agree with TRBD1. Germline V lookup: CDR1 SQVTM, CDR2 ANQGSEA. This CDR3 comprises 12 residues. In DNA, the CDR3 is TGCGGTGGGGCAGGGGGCAACTATGGCTACACCTTC. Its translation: CGGAGGNYGYTF.

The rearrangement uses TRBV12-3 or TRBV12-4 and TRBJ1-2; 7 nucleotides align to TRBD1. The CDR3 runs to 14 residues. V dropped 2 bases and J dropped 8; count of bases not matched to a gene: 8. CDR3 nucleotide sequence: TGTGCCAGCAGTTTACGTAGGGACAGTGGCGGCTACACCTTC. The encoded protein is CASSLRRDSGGYTF.

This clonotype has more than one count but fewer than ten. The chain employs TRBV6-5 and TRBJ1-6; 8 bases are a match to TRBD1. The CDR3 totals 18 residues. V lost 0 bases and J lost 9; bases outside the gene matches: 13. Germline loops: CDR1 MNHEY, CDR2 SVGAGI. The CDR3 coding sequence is TGTGCCAGCAGTTACTCACCTAACGATAACAGGGGGAGTTCACCCCTCCACTTT. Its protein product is CASSYSPNDNRGSSPLHF.

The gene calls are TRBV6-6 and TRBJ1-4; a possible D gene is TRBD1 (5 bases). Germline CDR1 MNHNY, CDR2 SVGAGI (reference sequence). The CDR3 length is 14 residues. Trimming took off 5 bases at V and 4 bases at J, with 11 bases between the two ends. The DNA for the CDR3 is TGTGCCAGCAGTAGGACATCACTTAATGAAAAACTGTTTTTT. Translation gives CASSRTSLNEKLFF.

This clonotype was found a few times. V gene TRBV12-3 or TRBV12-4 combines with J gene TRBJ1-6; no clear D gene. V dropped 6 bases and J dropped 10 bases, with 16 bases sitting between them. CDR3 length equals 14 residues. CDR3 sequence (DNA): TGTGCCAGCAGCTTTAGGGCTCGAGGCTCACCCCTCCACTTT. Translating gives CASSFRARGSPLHF.

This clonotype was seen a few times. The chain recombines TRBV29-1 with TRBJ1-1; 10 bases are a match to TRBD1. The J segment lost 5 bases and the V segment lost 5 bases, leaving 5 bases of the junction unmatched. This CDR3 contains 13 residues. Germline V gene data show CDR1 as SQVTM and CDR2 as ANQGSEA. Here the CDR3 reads CSVIRTGGTEAFF. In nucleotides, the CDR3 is TGCAGCGTTATTCGGACAGGGGGAACTGAAGCTTTCTTT.

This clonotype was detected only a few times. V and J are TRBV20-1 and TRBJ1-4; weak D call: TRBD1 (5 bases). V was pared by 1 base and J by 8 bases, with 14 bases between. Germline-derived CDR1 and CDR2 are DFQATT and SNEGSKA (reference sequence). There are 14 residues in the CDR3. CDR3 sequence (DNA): TGCAGTGCTAGAGCCCGGGGCGTCAAGGAAAAACTGTTTTTT. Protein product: CSARARGVKEKLFF.

The CDR3 region is CASTGSGAGTDTQYF. CDR3 nucleotides: TGTGCCAGCACCGGCAGCGGGGCGGGCACAGATACGCAGTATTTT. The chain joins TRBV2 to TRBJ2-3; 7 positions match TRBD2. CDR1 and CDR2 from the germline V gene are SNHLY and FYNNEI. The CDR3 runs 15 residues. V was pared by 7 bases and J by 1 base, with 8 bases of the junction left unmatched.

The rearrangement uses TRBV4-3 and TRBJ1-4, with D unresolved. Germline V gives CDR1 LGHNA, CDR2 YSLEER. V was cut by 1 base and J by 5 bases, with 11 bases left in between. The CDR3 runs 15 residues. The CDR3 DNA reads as TGCGCCAGCAGCCAAGGAACGGGGATCAATGAAAAACTGTTTTTT. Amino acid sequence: CASSQGTGINEKLFF.

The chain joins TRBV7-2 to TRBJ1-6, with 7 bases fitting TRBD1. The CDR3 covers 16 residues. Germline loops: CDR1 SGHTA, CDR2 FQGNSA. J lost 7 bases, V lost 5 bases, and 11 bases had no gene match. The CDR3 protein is CASSAPTGTLNSPLHF. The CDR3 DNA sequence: TGTGCCAGCAGCGCTCCGACAGGGACCCTAAATTCACCCCTCCACTTT.

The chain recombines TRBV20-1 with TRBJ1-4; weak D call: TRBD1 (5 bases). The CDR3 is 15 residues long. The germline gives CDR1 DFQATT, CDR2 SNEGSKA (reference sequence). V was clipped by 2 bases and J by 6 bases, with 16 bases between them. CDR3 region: CSARSGPRGDEKLFF. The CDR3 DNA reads TGCAGTGCTAGATCAGGGCCCCGGGGAGATGAAAAACTGTTTTTT.

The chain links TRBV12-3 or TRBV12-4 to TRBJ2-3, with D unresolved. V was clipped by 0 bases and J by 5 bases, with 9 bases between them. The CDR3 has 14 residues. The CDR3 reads CASSLAAWGDTQYF. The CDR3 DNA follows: TGTGCCAGCAGTTTAGCCGCATGGGGAGATACGCAGTATTTT.